This TCR beta chain was captured by sequencing in a study of T cell responses to AZD1222 COVID-19 vaccine. Clones were read by immunoSEQ multiplex PCR, and TCRdb kept only the in-frame ones, dropping some. The sample gives around 270,000 clones, around 92% of which show up once; 0.5% to 0.7% is in the top ten. Study-wide results and limits: Spike-spanning, vaccine-associated CD4 TCRs were dominant at 160-218 and 743-854. Mostly white British, mostly female donors; authors suggested clonal diversity may be underestimated. Of spike-specific TCRs, nearly half reportedly target regions left unmutated in variants. Only after the peak T cell response were repertoires sampled.

Points on this clone: Its antigen is unidentified.

The sequenced sample was peripheral blood, obtained 28 days after the second AZD1222 dose. This clonotype was obtained from an adult who received the AZD1222 COVID-19 vaccine.

The CDR3 coding sequence is TGTGCCTGGAGTGTACTTTCCACAGATACGCAGTATTTT. Translated, it gives CAWSVLSTDTQYF. The J gene is TRBJ2-3, the V gene TRBV30; D gene unclear. V shed 0 bases and J shed 2 bases, with 6 bases lying between them. Germline CDR1 reads GTSNPN; CDR2 reads SVGIG (reference sequence). The CDR3 sequence is 13 residues long.